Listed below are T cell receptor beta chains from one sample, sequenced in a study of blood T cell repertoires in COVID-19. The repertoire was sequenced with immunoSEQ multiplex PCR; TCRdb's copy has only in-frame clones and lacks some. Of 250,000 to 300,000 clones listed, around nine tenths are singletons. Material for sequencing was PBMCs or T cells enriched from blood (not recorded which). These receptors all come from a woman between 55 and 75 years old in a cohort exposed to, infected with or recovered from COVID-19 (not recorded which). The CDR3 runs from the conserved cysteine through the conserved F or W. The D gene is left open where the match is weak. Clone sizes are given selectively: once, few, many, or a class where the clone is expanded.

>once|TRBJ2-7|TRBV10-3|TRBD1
TGTGCCATCAGTCTTACAGGGGGTAGTAACGAGCAGTACTTC
CAISLTGGSNEQYF
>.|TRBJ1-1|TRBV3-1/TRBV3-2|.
TGTGCCAGCAGCCAAGATGCGGGGCCGTACACTGAAGCTTTCTTT
CASSQDAGPYTEAFF
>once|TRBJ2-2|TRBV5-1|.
TGCGCCAGCAGCTCGAGGGCCGCGGGCGGGGAGCTGTTTTTT
CASSSRAAGGELFF
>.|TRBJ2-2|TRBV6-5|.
TGTGCCAGCAGCCATACAAGGGGCCACGGGGAGCTGTTTTTT
CASSHTRGHGELFF
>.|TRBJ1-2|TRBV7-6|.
TGTGCCAGCAGCTCACCCGACAGACCCCATGGCTACACCTTC
CASSSPDRPHGYTF
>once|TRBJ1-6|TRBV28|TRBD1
TGTGCCAGCAGTTCACCGGGACAGAAAAATTCACCCCTCCACTTT
CASSSPGQKNSPLHF
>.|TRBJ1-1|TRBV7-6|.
TGTGCCAGCAGCTTAGGGCGCGACAGGAACTATAACACTGAAGCTTTCTTT
CASSLGRDRNYNTEAFF
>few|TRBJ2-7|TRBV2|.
TGTGCCAGCAGTGAACAGGGCTCTAGGGAGCAGTACTTC
CASSEQGSREQYF
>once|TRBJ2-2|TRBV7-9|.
TGTGCCAGCAGCTCCCCTACAGGGATTACCGGGGAGCTGTTTTTT
CASSSPTGITGELFF
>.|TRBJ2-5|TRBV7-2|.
TGTGCCAGCAGCTTAAATCCGGGTGGAGAGACCCAGTACTTC
CASSLNPGGETQYF
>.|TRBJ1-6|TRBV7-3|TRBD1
TGTGCCAGCAGCTTATCCGGACAGGGGAATTCACCCCTCCACTTT
CASSLSGQGNSPLHF
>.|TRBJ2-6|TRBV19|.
TGTGCCAGTAGTCCTGACAGAACTGGGGCCAACGTCCTGACTTTC
CASSPDRTGANVLTF
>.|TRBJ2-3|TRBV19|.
TGTGCCAGTAGTATTTGGGGAGGCGGCACAGATACGCAGTATTTT
CASSIWGGGTDTQYF
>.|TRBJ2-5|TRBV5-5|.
TGTGCCAGCAGCTCCGCCGGGACTCAAGAGACCCAGTACTTC
CASSSAGTQETQYF
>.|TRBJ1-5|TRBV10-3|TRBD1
TGTGCCATCAGTGATCGACAGGGATGGGGTCAGCCCCAGCATTTT
CAISDRQGWGQPQHF
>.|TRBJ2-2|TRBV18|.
TGTGCCAGCCCCCCTGCAGAGGGCACCGGGGAGCTGTTTTTT
CASPPAEGTGELFF
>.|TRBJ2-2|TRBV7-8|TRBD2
TGTGCCAGCAGCTCAGACGGCGTACTAGCGGGAGACACCGGGGAGCTGTTTTTT
CASSSDGVLAGDTGELFF
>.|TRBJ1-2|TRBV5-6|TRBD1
TGTGCCAGCAGCCGCGGGACAGGGACCTTCTACACCTTC
CASSRGTGTFYTF
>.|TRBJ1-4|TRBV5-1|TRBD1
TGCGCCAGCAGCTTGTCAGGGACAGCTTCTTGGGAAAAACTGTTTTTT
CASSLSGTASWEKLFF
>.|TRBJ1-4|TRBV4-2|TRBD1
TGTGCCAGCAGCCATGGACAGGATAATGAAAAACTGTTTTTT
CASSHGQDNEKLFF
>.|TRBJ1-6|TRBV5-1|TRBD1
TGCGCCAGCAGCTTGGAGGTCATGACAGGGGTGAATTCACCCCTCCACTTT
CASSLEVMTGVNSPLHF
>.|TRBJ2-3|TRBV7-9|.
TGTGCCAGCAGCTTCCGACAGGACACAGATACGCAGTATTTT
CASSFRQDTDTQYF
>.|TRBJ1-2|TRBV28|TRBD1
TGTGCCAGCAGTTCCCAAGACTACAGGGGACCCTATGGCTACACCTTC
CASSSQDYRGPYGYTF
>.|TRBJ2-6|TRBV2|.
TGTGCCAAGGGGACTTTTCCTTCTGGGGCCAACGTCCTGACTTTC
CAKGTFPSGANVLTF
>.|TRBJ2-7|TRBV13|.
TGTGCCAGCAGCTTAGGCGCGGGGTCCGAGCAGTACTTC
CASSLGAGSEQYF
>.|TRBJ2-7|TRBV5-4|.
TGTGCCAGCAGCTTTTCAGGGGCTCGCGAGCAGTACTTC
CASSFSGAREQYF
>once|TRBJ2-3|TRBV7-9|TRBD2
TGTGCCAGCAGCTTAGCGCTATCTCGGGAGGCCAAGACAGATACGCAGTATTTT
CASSLALSREAKTDTQYF
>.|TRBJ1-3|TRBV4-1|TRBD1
TGCGCCAGCAGCCAAAACGACAGGGCGACTGGAAACACCATATATTTT
CASSQNDRATGNTIYF
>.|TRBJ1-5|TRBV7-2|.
TGTGCCAGCAGCTCGCAGGGGAATCAGCCCCAGCATTTT
CASSSQGNQPQHF
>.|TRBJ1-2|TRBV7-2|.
TGTGCCAGCAGGATCGGGTATGGCTACACCTTC
CASRIGYGYTF
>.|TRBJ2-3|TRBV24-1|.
TGTGCCACCAGTGGGGCTCAGGAATCTGCAGATACGCAGTATTTT
CATSGAQESADTQYF
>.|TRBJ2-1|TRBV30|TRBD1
TGTGCCTGGGTAGACAGGGGCGTCTACAATGAGCAGTTCTTC
CAWVDRGVYNEQFF
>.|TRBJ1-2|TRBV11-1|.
TGTGCCAGCAGCCCCGAGGGGACTCACTATGGCTACACCTTC
CASSPEGTHYGYTF
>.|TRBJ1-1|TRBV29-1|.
TGCAGCGTTGGCGTCGCCAGCGACGGTGAAGCTTTCTTT
CSVGVASDGEAFF
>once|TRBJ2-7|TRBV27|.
TGTGCCAGCAGTTCCCGATTCGGCGGGGTATCTTACGAGCAGTACTTC
CASSSRFGGVSYEQYF
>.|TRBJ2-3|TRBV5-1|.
TGCGCCAGCAGCTTGGGGCAGGTCCCAGATACGCAGTATTTT
CASSLGQVPDTQYF
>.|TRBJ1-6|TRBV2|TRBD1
TGTGCCAGCAGGGGACAGGGGTATTCACCCCTCCACTTT
CASRGQGYSPLHF
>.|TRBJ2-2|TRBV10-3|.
TGTGCCATCAGGGACAATTCCGTTTACGGGGAGCTGTTTTTT
CAIRDNSVYGELFF
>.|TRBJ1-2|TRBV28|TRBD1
TGTGCCAGCAGTGCGGACAGGGTTGCTGGCTACACCTTC
CASSADRVAGYTF
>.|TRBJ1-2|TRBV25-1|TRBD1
TGTGCCAGCAGTGTAAACCGGGACAGGGAAGGTGGCTACACCTTC
CASSVNRDREGGYTF
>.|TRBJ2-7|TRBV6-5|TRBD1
TGTGCCAGCGGGACAGGGGTGAGGGGAAACTACGAGCAGTACTTC
CASGTGVRGNYEQYF
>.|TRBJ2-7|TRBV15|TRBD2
TGTGCCACCAGCCCGGGGGGGGGCGGGAGCTACGAGCAGTACTTC
CATSPGGGGSYEQYF
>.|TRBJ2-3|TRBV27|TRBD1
TGTGCCAGCAGTTCGGGACAGATTCGCACAGATACGCAGTATTTT
CASSSGQIRTDTQYF
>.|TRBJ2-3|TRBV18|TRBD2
TGTGCCAGCTCACCATCGGCTAGCGGCGTGGGGGATACGCAGTATTTT
CASSPSASGVGDTQYF
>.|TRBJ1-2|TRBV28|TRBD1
TGTGCCAGCAGTTTTAGTTTCCTCGGGACAGCCAAGATTAACTATGGCTACACCTTC
CASSFSFLGTAKINYGYTF
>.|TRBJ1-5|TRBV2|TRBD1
TGTGCCAGCAGAGGGGGCGCAGGTATCAGGAGCAATCAGCCCCAGCATTTT
CASRGGAGIRSNQPQHF
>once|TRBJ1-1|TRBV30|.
TGTGCCTGGAGTAGACAGAAGAACACTGAAGCTTTCTTT
CAWSRQKNTEAFF
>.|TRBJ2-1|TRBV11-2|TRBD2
TGTGCCAGCAGCAGGACTAGCGGGAGGGATGAGCAGTTCTTC
CASSRTSGRDEQFF
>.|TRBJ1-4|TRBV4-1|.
TGCGCCAGCAGCCGGAGGGGCCCGGTTGAAAAACTGTTTTTT
CASSRRGPVEKLFF
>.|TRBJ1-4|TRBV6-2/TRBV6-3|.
TGTGCCAGCAGTTATGGGGGCACTAATGAAAAACTGTTTTTT
CASSYGGTNEKLFF
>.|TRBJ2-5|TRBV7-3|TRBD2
TGTGCCAGCAGCCCGGACGGGACTAGCGGGACGGAGACCCAGTACTTC
CASSPDGTSGTETQYF
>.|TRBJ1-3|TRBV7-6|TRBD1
TGTGCCAGCAGCACAACAGGGGGCTCTGGAAACACCATATATTTT
CASSTTGGSGNTIYF
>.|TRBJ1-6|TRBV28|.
TGTGCCAGCAGTTTATGGGGCGCCTTAACCTATAATTCACCCCTCCACTTT
CASSLWGALTYNSPLHF
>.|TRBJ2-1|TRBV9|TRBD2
TGTGCCAGCAGCGTAGAAGGGACTAGCAACAATGAGCAGTTCTTC
CASSVEGTSNNEQFF
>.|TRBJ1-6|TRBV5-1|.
TGCGCCAGCAGCTTGGAACCGACAGATAATTCACCCCTCCACTTT
CASSLEPTDNSPLHF